These 21 T cell receptor beta chains originate from one sample sequenced in a study of T cell repertoires in cytomegalovirus infection. No cognate antigen is known for these TCRs. In TCRdb, the reads were re-called with MiXCR into one record per CDR3 protein. The sample lists some 800,000 distinct CDR3 sequences, less than 35% occurring once. The sequencing here drew on cultured CD8+ T cells from PBMCs, taken from culture after CMV antigen stimulation. Receptor source: a human donor in good health (CMV status not recorded). Some clones in this sample may be carry-over from other donors' samples.

Ten or more counts support this clonotype. CDR3 amino acids: CASSLLGRAINQPQHF. As DNA, the CDR3 is TGTGCCAGCAGCTTATTGGGCAGGGCTATCAATCAGCCCCAGCATTTT. The chain recombines TRBV7-6 with TRBJ1-5; a weak D match, TRBD1 (5 bases). This CDR3 spans 16 amino acids. CDR1 is SGHVS, CDR2 FNYEAQ, per germline. Between the trimmed V and J ends, which lost 2 bases and 3 bases, there was a span of 14 bases.

This chain connects TRBV12-3 or TRBV12-4 to TRBJ1-6, with 8 bases lining up with TRBD1. The CDR3 extends over 19 amino acids. J gave up 10 bases and V 3 bases, and 20 bases lay outside the gene matches. Here the CDR3 DNA reads TGTGCCAGCAGTTTTTCCAGGACCCTCTCGGACAGGGATCAATCACCCCTCCACTTT. Amino acids: CASSFSRTLSDRDQSPLHF.

This clonotype was observed once. The chain joins TRBV15 to TRBJ1-1, with a possible D match to TRBD1 (5 bases). CDR1 is LNHNV, CDR2 YYDKDF, per germline (reference sequence). Trimming removed 1 base from V and 10 bases from J, with 13 bases in between. The CDR3 is made up of 13 amino acids. CDR3 in amino acids: CATSRGVGAVAFF. CDR3 DNA: TGTGCCACCAGCAGAGGGGTTGGGGCGGTAGCTTTCTTT.

This clonotype has just a few counts. The chain couples TRBV15 to TRBJ1-4; 10 bases are shared with TRBD1. V shed 2 bases and J 4 bases; nucleotides not matched to a gene: 13. The CDR3 has 19 residues. In germline, CDR1 is LNHNV, CDR2 YYDKDF (reference sequence). CDR3 loop: CATSRSGAGQGEINEKLFF. The CDR3 DNA follows: TGTGCCACCAGCAGATCCGGGGCCGGACAGGGGGAAATTAATGAAAAACTGTTTTTT.

Concerning this clonotype itself: One end of the junction does not line up with germline, which may come from a read error. This chain uses TRBV27 with TRBJ2-3; 10 positions match TRBD2. Germline V gene data show CDR1 as MNHEY and CDR2 as SMNVEV (reference sequence). The CDR3 extends over 16 amino acids. DNA of the CDR3: TGTGCCAGCAGTTTGGAGACTAGCGGGCGCACAGATACGCTGTATTTT. Translating it yields CASSLETSGRTDTLYF.

This clonotype was found once. The chain couples TRBV15 to TRBJ2-1, with 8 bases that match TRBD2. This CDR3 has 19 residues. Trimming cost V 0 bases and J 5 bases; bases outside gene matches: 15. Germline CDR1 is LNHNV and CDR2 is YYDKDF (reference sequence). The CDR3 DNA reads TGTGCCACCAGCAGAGATGGGGCGGGGGGTCGGTCAACAGACAATGAGCAGTTCTTC. Its translation: CATSRDGAGGRSTDNEQFF.

This rearrangement joins TRBV19 to TRBJ1-5, with D perhaps matching TRBD1 (6 bases). Germline CDR1 LNHDA, CDR2 SQIVND (reference sequence). The V gene lost 1 base and the J gene lost 5 bases, with 12 bases spanning the gap. The CDR3 is made up of 15 amino acids. The CDR3 region has the DNA TGTGCCAGTAGTATAGTTCGGGACACACATCAGCCCCAGCATTTT. Amino acid sequence: CASSIVRDTHQPQHF.

This clonotype appeared many times. The chain's CDR3 is CASRAGSRSSENEQYV. For the CDR3, the DNA is TGTGCCAGCAGAGCCGGGTCTCGGTCCTCGGAGAACGAGCAGTACGTC. This chain links TRBV7-6 with TRBJ2-7; D unclear. Trimming left V 6 bases short and J 5 bases short, with 23 bases between. The CDR3 has 16 residues. Looked up from germline, CDR1 is SGHVS and CDR2 is FNYEAQ.

The chain employs TRBV14 and TRBJ1-4; D gene uncertain. V was trimmed by 1 base and J by 5 bases, leaving 5 bases between them. CDR1 is SGHDN and CDR2 is FVKESK in the germline V gene. This CDR3 is 13 amino acids long. DNA for the CDR3: TGTGCCAGCAGCCAAGTACTCAATGAAAAACTGTTTTTT. It translates to CASSQVLNEKLFF.

J is TRBJ2-3 and V is TRBV4-1; 12 bases are a match to TRBD2. The CDR3 is made up of 16 amino acids. Per germline, CDR1 MGHRA and CDR2 YSYEKL. J gave up 5 bases and V 2 bases, and 5 bases lay outside the gene matches. The CDR3 loop reads CASSQRLAGEIDTQYF. The CDR3 DNA reads TGCGCCAGCAGCCAAAGACTAGCGGGGGAAATAGATACGCAGTATTTT.

The genes are TRBV5-1 and TRBJ1-1; tentatively, D is TRBD1 (5 bases). Trimming removed 5 bases from V and 7 bases from J, with 9 bases in between. The CDR3 has 11 residues. CDR1 is SGHRS and CDR2 is YFSETQ in the germline V gene. Written as DNA, the CDR3 is TGCGCCAGCAGTTTCCAGGGTGAAGCTTTCTTT. Its protein product is CASSFQGEAFF.

The V and J genes are TRBV20-1 and TRBJ2-5; D uncertain. CDR1 and CDR2 (germline): DFQATT, SNEGSKA (reference sequence). This CDR3 comprises 10 residues. Trimming removed 5 bases from V and 2 bases from J, with 3 bases in between. CDR3 nucleotides: TGCAGTGCTCCTCAAGAGACCCAGTACTTC. This encodes CSAPQETQYF.

The chain uses TRBV6-5 and TRBJ2-1; TRBD2 matches 13 bases. With V trimmed by 2 bases and J by 7 bases, 5 bases remained unmatched. CDR3 length equals 16 residues. Per the germline V gene, CDR1 is MNHEY and CDR2 is SVGAGI. The DNA for the CDR3 is TGTGCCAGCAGTTACCAACTAGCGGGGGGGCAGAATGAGCAGTTCTTC. It is translated as CASSYQLAGGQNEQFF.

Many counts were recorded for this clonotype. This chain joins TRBV6-2 or TRBV6-3 and TRBJ1-1; D gene unclear. The CDR3 extends over 13 amino acids. V was trimmed by 2 bases and J by 4 bases, leaving 8 bases between them. Germline V lookup: CDR1 MNHEY, CDR2 SVGEGT. The CDR3 here is CASSYEGATEAFF. Written as DNA, the CDR3 is TGTGCCAGCAGTTACGAGGGTGCCACTGAAGCTTTCTTT.

Only a few counts were recorded for this clonotype. The J gene is TRBJ1-1, the V gene TRBV12-3 or TRBV12-4; D perhaps matches TRBD1 (6 bases). Trimming cost V 2 bases and J 4 bases, with 11 bases left between them. The CDR3 sequence is 14 residues long. The CDR3 nucleotides read TGTGCCAGCAGTTTACGGGGGGCCATCACTGAAGCTTTCTTT. Residues: CASSLRGAITEAFF.

The chain links TRBV28 to TRBJ1-3, with TRBD1 identical over 8 bases. The CDR3 consists of 14 residues. The germline CDR1 and CDR2 sequences are MDHEN and SYDVKM. J gave up 4 bases and V 6 bases, and 5 bases lay outside the gene matches. The CDR3 sequence: CASSAQGEGNTIYF. The CDR3 coding sequence is TGTGCCAGCAGCGCACAGGGGGAAGGAAACACCATATATTTT.

This sequence joins TRBV6-2 or TRBV6-3 and TRBJ2-3; 8 positions agree with TRBD2. This CDR3 comprises 13 residues. Trimming removed 8 bases from V and 1 base from J; junction bases left unmatched: 2. Germline V gene lookup returns CDR1 MNHEY and CDR2 SVGEGT. CDR3 loop: CASETSGTDTQYF. The CDR3, as DNA: TGTGCCAGCGAGACTAGCGGCACAGATACGCAGTATTTT.

This sequence joins TRBV24-1 and TRBJ2-2; no definite D call. The germline CDR1 and CDR2 sequences are KGHDR and SFDVKD. Trimming took 6 bases from V and 7 from J, leaving 5 bases between them. The CDR3 contains 11 residues. The CDR3 DNA reads TGTGCCACCAGTTCAGACGGGGAGCTGTTTTTT. Translated: CATSSDGELFF.

The genes are TRBV6-5 and TRBJ2-3; 13 positions agree with TRBD2. This CDR3 is built from 17 residues. Germline CDR1 is MNHEY and CDR2 is SVGAGI. With 4 bases clipped from V and 6 bases from J, the junction kept 10 bases outside the gene matches. CDR3 sequence: CASSSPGLAGQRDTQYF. As DNA, the CDR3 is TGTGCCAGCAGTTCCCCGGGACTAGCGGGGCAGCGGGATACGCAGTATTTT.

The genes are TRBV6-6 and TRBJ2-4, with D perhaps matching TRBD1 or TRBD2 (5 bases each). The germline gives CDR1 MNHNY, CDR2 SVGAGI (reference sequence). This CDR3 comprises 17 residues. Trimming shortened V by 0 bases and J by 8 bases, and 20 bases separated the two germline ends. The chain's CDR3 is CASSYSDLGRQGYIQYF. The CDR3 region has the DNA TGTGCCAGCAGTTACTCGGACCTGGGACGGCAAGGATACATTCAGTACTTC.

This clonotype was picked up a small number of times. The chain has TRBV6-1 and TRBJ1-1; maybe TRBD1 (5 bases). Trimming stripped 2 bases from V and 2 bases from J, with 15 bases between. The CDR3 sequence is 16 residues long. Germline values: CDR1 MNHNS, CDR2 SASEGT. The CDR3: CASSERGTALNTEAFF. The CDR3 DNA follows: TGTGCCAGCAGTGAACGTGGGACGGCACTTAACACTGAAGCTTTCTTT.